Listed below are T cell receptor beta chains from one sample, sequenced in a study of Ad26.COV2.S vaccination and SARS-CoV-2 variants. Using immunoSEQ multiplex PCR, the repertoire was profiled, and TCRdb retains in-frame clones only, with some absent. The table lists about 350,000 clones, 75% to 90% of them singletons. The sequences come from peripheral blood, collected in a trial of Ad26.COV2.S vaccine versus placebo. Receptor source: a person aged 18 to 65 who received the Ad26.COV2.S COVID-19 vaccine or a placebo. Both conserved end residues are part of each CDR3. The order of the fields is clone size, V gene, D gene, J gene, CDR3 protein, CDR3 DNA. D genes are given only for firm matches. The size entry is marked missing in some rows and otherwise reads once, few, many or a size class.

-,TRBV6-5,-,TRBJ2-1,CASSRWGNEQFF,TGTGCCAGCAGTCGGTGGGGCAATGAGCAGTTCTTC
-,TRBV5-8,-,TRBJ2-3,CASSLSVGSPDTQYF,TGTGCCAGCAGCTTGTCCGTAGGGTCCCCAGATACGCAGTATTTT
-,TRBV5-1,-,TRBJ2-3,CASSLNGGWADTQYF,TGCGCCAGCAGCTTGAACGGGGGTTGGGCAGATACGCAGTATTTT
once,TRBV2,-,TRBJ1-5,CASSEAGEVPQHF,TGTGCCAGCAGTGAAGCCGGTGAAGTGCCCCAGCATTTT
-,TRBV9,-,TRBJ2-7,CASSVGGQAYEQYF,TGTGCCAGCAGCGTAGGGGGCCAGGCCTACGAGCAGTACTTC
once,TRBV2,TRBD1,TRBJ1-4,CASRRDRVEKLFF,TGTGCCAGCAGGAGGGACAGGGTGGAAAAACTGTTTTTT
-,TRBV2,TRBD2,TRBJ2-5,CASKRGRSGATETQYF,TGTGCCAGCAAGCGGGGAAGGTCAGGCGCGACGGAGACCCAGTACTTC
-,TRBV27,-,TRBJ2-7,CASRATGVSYEQYF,TGTGCCAGCAGAGCAACCGGGGTCTCCTACGAGCAGTACTTC
-,TRBV28,-,TRBJ1-2,CASSLEGRFGYGYTF,TGTGCCAGCAGTTTGGAGGGAAGATTCGGCTATGGCTACACCTTC
-,TRBV10-3,TRBD1,TRBJ1-2,CAISSGTGAHGYTF,TGTGCCATCAGTTCCGGGACAGGGGCCCATGGCTACACCTTC
-,TRBV12-5,TRBD1,TRBJ1-5,CASTGQPHQPQHF,TGTGCTAGTACGGGACAGCCTCATCAGCCCCAGCATTTT
-,TRBV12-3/TRBV12-4,-,TRBJ1-1,CASSSFGPEAFF,TGTGCCAGCAGTTCGTTTGGTCCTGAAGCTTTCTTT
-,TRBV29-1,TRBD1,TRBJ1-5,CSVEGDRGRLHF,TGCAGCGTTGAGGGAGACAGGGGGCGCCTGCATTTT
once,TRBV5-1,-,TRBJ2-7,CASSPTGDSYEQYF,TGCGCCAGCAGTCCGACAGGTGACTCCTACGAGCAGTACTTC
-,TRBV4-1,-,TRBJ1-1,CASSQGPLNTEAFF,TGCGCCAGCAGCCAGGGACCGCTGAACACTGAAGCTTTCTTT
-,TRBV10-2,TRBD2,TRBJ2-1,CASRLAGGDNEQFF,TGCGCCAGCAGACTAGCGGGGGGGGACAATGAGCAGTTCTTC
-,TRBV30,-,TRBJ1-2,CAWSGGQGHGYTF,TGTGCCTGGAGTGGAGGGCAGGGACATGGCTACACCTTC
-,TRBV29-1,-,TRBJ1-2,CSVDTGYGYTF,TGCAGCGTTGATACAGGCTATGGCTACACCTTC
-,TRBV27,-,TRBJ2-1,CASSTVGGTSYNEQFF,TGTGCCAGCAGTACAGTCGGCGGGACATCCTACAATGAGCAGTTCTTC
-,TRBV6-2/TRBV6-3,-,TRBJ1-2,CASSEGRTYGYTF,TGTGCCAGCAGTGAGGGACGGACGTATGGCTACACCTTC
-,TRBV28,TRBD1,TRBJ1-1,CASATTGGNTEAFF,TGTGCCAGCGCTACGACAGGGGGGAACACTGAAGCTTTCTTT
-,TRBV5-1,-,TRBJ2-3,CASSLVGYTDTQYF,TGCGCCAGCAGCTTGGTAGGGTACACAGATACGCAGTATTTT
once,TRBV6-2/TRBV6-3,TRBD2,TRBJ2-2,CASSPGLATTFSGELFF,TGTGCCAGCAGCCCAGGACTAGCCACGACCTTTTCCGGGGAGCTGTTTTTT
-,TRBV10-3,TRBD2,TRBJ2-2,CAIRLAGGPGTGELFF,TGTGCCATCAGGCTAGCGGGAGGGCCCGGCACCGGGGAGCTGTTTTTT
-,TRBV6-6,TRBD2,TRBJ2-7,CASSYLAGDYEQYF,TGTGCCAGCAGTTACCTAGCGGGGGACTACGAGCAGTACTTC
-,TRBV15,TRBD2,TRBJ2-1,CATSRDYTGAGQNEQFF,TGTGCCACCAGCAGAGATTACACGGGAGCGGGGCAAAATGAGCAGTTCTTC
-,TRBV29-1,-,TRBJ1-2,CSVETTAPYGYTF,TGCAGCGTTGAAACTACAGCGCCCTATGGCTACACCTTC
-,TRBV7-2,-,TRBJ2-5,CASSLWTVSQETQYF,TGTGCCAGCAGCTTATGGACAGTCTCCCAAGAGACCCAGTACTTC
-,TRBV2,TRBD1,TRBJ2-1,CASRAGTGGHNEQFF,TGTGCCAGCAGAGCCGGGACAGGGGGTCACAATGAGCAGTTCTTC
-,TRBV4-1,-,TRBJ1-2,CASSPGAQRGYGYTF,TGCGCCAGCAGCCCAGGGGCCCAACGGGGCTATGGCTACACCTTC
-,TRBV29-1,TRBD2,TRBJ2-1,CSAKAGRAGGEQFF,TGCAGCGCTAAAGCGGGGAGGGCCGGCGGTGAGCAGTTCTTC
-,TRBV20-1,TRBD1,TRBJ2-1,CSARGDREQFF,TGCAGTGCTAGAGGGGACAGAGAGCAGTTCTTC
-,TRBV10-3,-,TRBJ1-5,CAISAENSNQPQHF,TGTGCCATCAGTGCTGAAAATAGCAATCAGCCCCAGCATTTT
-,TRBV28,-,TRBJ1-1,CASSLFTGRAFF,TGTGCCAGCAGTTTATTTACAGGGAGAGCTTTCTTT
-,TRBV6-5,-,TRBJ1-1,CASSYLGGTEAFF,TGTGCCAGCAGTTATCTTGGTGGAACTGAAGCTTTCTTT
once,TRBV25-1,TRBD2,TRBJ2-5,CASARRIGGREETQYF,TGTGCCAGCGCCCGTAGGATCGGCGGGAGGGAAGAGACCCAGTACTTC
-,TRBV19,-,TRBJ1-2,CASSIDRLRGYTF,TGTGCCAGTAGTATCGACAGGCTCCGTGGCTACACCTTC
-,TRBV5-4,TRBD2,TRBJ2-1,CASSPSTSGVYNEQFF,TGTGCCAGCAGCCCATCGACTAGCGGGGTTTACAATGAGCAGTTCTTC
-,TRBV4-1,TRBD2,TRBJ2-4,CASSQETGGPGGDIQYF,TGCGCCAGCAGCCAAGAAACGGGGGGGCCCGGTGGGGACATTCAGTACTTC
-,TRBV5-4,-,TRBJ1-1,CASSPGTRGSNTEAFF,TGTGCCAGCAGCCCAGGTACCAGGGGTTCGAACACTGAAGCTTTCTTT
-,TRBV11-2,-,TRBJ2-3,CASSLEETSTDTQYF,TGTGCCAGCAGCTTAGAAGAAACTAGCACAGATACGCAGTATTTT
many,TRBV7-9,TRBD2,TRBJ2-2,CASSLIVRLAGEAGELFF,TGTGCCAGCAGCTTAATCGTCAGACTAGCGGGAGAGGCCGGGGAGCTGTTTTTT
-,TRBV4-2,TRBD1,TRBJ1-5,CASSQIQGANQPQHF,TGTGCCAGCAGCCAAATCCAGGGGGCCAATCAGCCCCAGCATTTT
-,TRBV24-1,-,TRBJ2-5,CATSLGGREETQYF,TGTGCCACCAGCTTGGGGGGAAGGGAGGAGACCCAGTACTTC
-,TRBV11-2,-,TRBJ2-5,CASSFGGQETQYF,TGTGCCAGCAGCTTCGGGGGCCAAGAGACCCAGTACTTC
-,TRBV6-5,-,TRBJ2-7,CASSRARSYEQYF,TGTGCCAGCAGTCGGGCGAGGTCCTACGAGCAGTACTTC
-,TRBV4-2,TRBD2,TRBJ2-5,CASSGLAGWQETQYF,TGTGCCAGCAGCGGCCTAGCGGGGTGGCAAGAGACCCAGTACTTC
-,TRBV9,TRBD2,TRBJ2-1,CASSPGSSGGARGNEQFF,TGTGCCAGCAGCCCTGGCTCTAGCGGGGGGGCCAGGGGCAATGAGCAGTTCTTC
-,TRBV6-6,TRBD2,TRBJ2-1,CASSLGLAGKNEQFF,TGTGCCAGCAGTTTGGGACTAGCGGGGAAGAATGAGCAGTTCTTC
-,TRBV19,-,TRBJ2-1,CASMFWRGNEQFF,TGTGCCAGTATGTTCTGGCGGGGCAATGAGCAGTTCTTC
-,TRBV7-9,-,TRBJ1-4,CASSLTLSTNEKLFF,TGTGCCAGCAGCTTAACCTTATCAACTAATGAAAAACTGTTTTTT
-,TRBV6-2/TRBV6-3,-,TRBJ1-2,CASSYPERTVTDGYTF,TGTGCCAGCAGTTACCCAGAAAGGACAGTCACGGATGGCTACACCTTC
-,TRBV30,TRBD2,TRBJ2-7,CAWRGTGLAYTYEQYF,TGTGCCTGGAGGGGAACTGGACTAGCGTATACCTACGAGCAGTACTTC
-,TRBV25-1,-,TRBJ2-3,CASSEENKGAKTDTQYF,TGTGCCAGCAGTGAAGAAAACAAGGGAGCTAAAACAGATACGCAGTATTTT
few,TRBV27,TRBD2,TRBJ2-7,CASSLRGDEQYF,TGTGCCAGCAGTTTACGGGGGGACGAGCAGTACTTC